The next 23 T cell receptor beta chains were all read from a single sample in a study of blood T cell repertoires in COVID-19. Measured with immunoSEQ multiplex PCR; TCRdb has only the in-frame clones, and not every one. This table holds more than 300,000 clones, more than 90% found once. The source material was PBMCs or T cells enriched from blood (not recorded which). These receptors were obtained from a woman aged 25-40 years who had been exposed to COVID-19.

V usage is TRBV6-5 and J usage is TRBJ1-1; 8 nucleotides agree with TRBD1. Germline CDR1 and CDR2: MNHEY and SVGAGI. The CDR3 runs 15 residues. V lost 6 bases to trimming and J lost 8 bases; unmatched junction nucleotides: 14. CDR3: CASRELGTGKLEAFF. The CDR3 region has the DNA TGTGCCAGCAGGGAGCTTGGGACAGGCAAGTTAGAAGCTTTCTTT.

The CDR3 protein is CASTQRRDTEAFF. The CDR3 bases are TGTGCCAGTACCCAAAGGCGGGACACTGAAGCTTTCTTT. This sequence joins TRBV19 and TRBJ1-1; D unresolved. Per the germline V gene, CDR1 is LNHDA and CDR2 is SQIVND (reference sequence). The ends were cut back, 7 bases at V and 3 bases at J, with 12 bases in the middle. CDR3 size: 13 residues. Looking up the rest from reference TRBV19 and TRBJ1-1 gives the full variable domain: DGGITQSPKYLFRKEGQNVTLSCEQNLNHDAMYWYRQDPGQGLRLIYYSQIVNDFQKGDIAEGYSVSREKKESFPLTVTSAQKNPTAFYLCASTQRRDTEAFFGQGTRLTVV.

This chain connects TRBV4-1 to TRBJ2-5; 10 nucleotides match TRBD1. Germline trimming cut 1 base from V and 5 bases from J; bases unmatched to any gene: 7. The CDR3 runs to 16 residues. CDR1 is MGHRA and CDR2 is YSYEKL in the germline V gene. The CDR3 bases are TGCGCCAGCAGCCAAGTACCGGGACAGGGGCTTGAGACCCAGTACTTC. Protein product: CASSQVPGQGLETQYF.

The table lists this clone with a few counts. This chain connects TRBV29-1 to TRBJ1-2; 7 nucleotides agree with TRBD1. CDR1 is SQVTM and CDR2 is ANQGSEA in the germline V gene. The length of the CDR3 is 12 residues. V dropped 6 bases and J dropped 6; count of bases not matched to a gene: 7. CDR3 bases: TGCAGCGTGATTCAGGGGGACCATGGCTACACCTTC. Translating it yields CSVIQGDHGYTF.

The rearrangement uses TRBV21-1 and TRBJ1-2; the table's D call, TRBD1, has no DNA check behind it. TRBV21-1 is described as a pseudogene. The CDR3 extends over 12 amino acids. CDR3 nucleotides: TGTGCCAGATACAGGGGATACTATGGCTACACCTTC. This encodes CARYRGYYGYTF.

This clone is a singleton in its sample. This CDR3 is CSVEDWGRDYNEQFF. As DNA, the CDR3 is TGCAGCGTTGAAGATTGGGGCAGGGACTACAATGAGCAGTTCTTC. The V and J genes are TRBV29-1 and TRBJ2-1; D possibly corresponds to TRBD1 (5 bases). Between the trimmed V and J ends, which lost 0 bases and 3 bases, there was a span of 12 bases. The CDR3 is 15 residues long. Germline lookup yields CDR1 SQVTM and CDR2 ANQGSEA.

The CDR3 reads CATSDSGYGYTF. The CDR3 DNA sequence: TGTGCCACCAGTGATTCGGGCTATGGCTACACCTTC. This rearrangement joins TRBV24-1 to TRBJ1-2; D is unresolved. This CDR3 contains 12 residues. V lost 2 bases, J lost 4 bases, and 4 bases lay in between. From germline, CDR1 is KGHDR and CDR2 SFDVKD.

The gene calls are TRBV5-8 and TRBJ2-1; 12 bases agree with TRBD2. The length of the CDR3 is 16 residues. The V segment lost 3 bases and the J segment 6 bases; nucleotides outside the gene matches: 7. The germline V gene has CDR1 SGHTS and CDR2 YDEGEE. CDR3 coding DNA: TGTGCCAGCAGCTCTTTTCTAGCGGGGGGGTTCAATGAGCAGTTCTTC. Its protein is CASSSFLAGGFNEQFF.

The chain employs TRBV23-1 and TRBJ2-5; TRBD2 agrees at 10 bases. TRBV23-1 qualifies as an ORF whose function is uncertain. The CDR3 covers 17 residues. Trimming removed 0 bases from V and 1 base from J; junction bases left unmatched: 5. The chain's CDR3 is CASSQSIERGGQETQYF. DNA for the CDR3: TGCGCCAGCAGTCAATCGATCGAGCGGGGGGGCCAAGAGACCCAGTACTTC.

The chain recombines TRBV24-1 with TRBJ1-5, with D perhaps matching TRBD1 (6 bases). This CDR3 has 16 residues. The V end lost 3 bases, the J end lost 5 bases, and 16 bases lay between the germline ends. Germline V gene sequence: CDR1 KGHDR, CDR2 SFDVKD. CDR3 amino acids: CATSDHGQRGDQPQHF. The CDR3 DNA is TGTGCCACCAGTGATCATGGACAGCGGGGAGATCAGCCCCAGCATTTT.

This clone was found once. J is TRBJ2-7 and V is TRBV5-1; D ambiguous. This CDR3 comprises 15 residues. Germline V gene sequence: CDR1 SGHRS, CDR2 YFSETQ. Trimming removed 4 bases at V and 7 bases at J, with 21 bases between. The CDR3 protein is CASSPSAARPGEQYF. DNA of the CDR3: TGCGCCAGCAGCCCTTCCGCGGCACGTCCTGGGGAGCAGTACTTC.

This chain uses TRBV6-1 with TRBJ2-1; no clear D gene. Germline V gene data show CDR1 as MNHNS and CDR2 as SASEGT. CDR3 length: 14 residues. Trimming pared 0 bases from V and 10 bases from J, leaving 13 bases between. CDR3 in amino acids: CASSEALLLREQFF. Here the CDR3 DNA reads TGTGCCAGCAGTGAAGCGCTTCTCCTGCGGGAGCAGTTCTTC.

V and J are TRBV6-5 and TRBJ1-2, with 10 bases aligning to TRBD1. The CDR3 is made up of 15 amino acids. Germline values: CDR1 MNHEY, CDR2 SVGAGI. V lost 6 bases, J lost 3 bases, and 7 bases stayed unmatched. The CDR3 region is CASRHRQGADYGYTF. CDR3 DNA: TGTGCCAGCAGGCACCGACAGGGGGCGGACTATGGCTACACCTTC.

This clone was counted a single time. The rearrangement uses TRBV3-1 (or the pseudogene TRBV3-2) and TRBJ2-2, with TRBD1 as a possible D gene (6 bases). This CDR3 has 16 residues. The V end lost 1 base, the J end lost 0 bases, and 9 bases lay between the germline ends. Germline loops: CDR1 LGHDT, CDR2 YNNKEL (reference sequence). CDR3 coding DNA: TGTGCCAGCAGCCAAGCGGGACACTCGAACACCGGGGAGCTGTTTTTT. Protein: CASSQAGHSNTGELFF.

V is TRBV15 and J is TRBJ1-2; 7 nucleotides agree with TRBD1. The CDR3 totals 14 residues. The germline gives CDR1 LNHNV, CDR2 YYDKDF (reference sequence). The V gene end was trimmed by 2 bases and the J gene end by 8 bases; junction bases not matched to a gene: 8. The CDR3: CATSRRYTGAGYTF. The DNA of the CDR3 is TGTGCCACCAGCAGACGATATACAGGGGCGGGCTACACCTTC.

This clone was found once. The J gene is TRBJ2-7, the V gene TRBV18; 8 nucleotides agree with TRBD1. The CDR3 has 15 amino acids. With 1 base clipped from V and 5 bases from J, the junction kept 7 bases outside the gene matches. Germline V gene data show CDR1 as KGHSH and CDR2 as LQKENI. DNA of the CDR3: TGTGCCAGCTCACCACGAGGACAGGGATCCCACGAGCAGTACTTC. Translation gives CASSPRGQGSHEQYF.

The chain couples TRBV19 to TRBJ2-3, with D possibly TRBD2 on 6 matching bases. Per germline, CDR1 LNHDA and CDR2 SQIVND (reference sequence). The V gene lost 1 base and the J gene lost 2 bases, with 10 bases spanning the gap. This CDR3 has 15 amino acids. Written as DNA, the CDR3 is TGTGCCAGTAGTATAGGTGGGAGGAACACAGATACGCAGTATTTT. As protein: CASSIGGRNTDTQYF.

The gene calls are TRBV19 and TRBJ1-2, with D unresolved. V gave up 7 bases and J gave up 4 bases, with 19 bases separating them. CDR1 LNHDA and CDR2 SQIVND come from the germline V gene (reference sequence). The CDR3 has 15 amino acids. The CDR3 region is CASNVAGQDFYGYTF. CDR3 nucleotide sequence: TGTGCCAGTAACGTAGCGGGCCAGGACTTCTATGGCTACACCTTC.

The rearrangement links TRBV18 to TRBJ1-2; TRBD1 agrees at 8 bases. The J segment lost 8 bases and the V segment lost 2 bases, leaving 7 bases of the junction unmatched. Germline V lookup: CDR1 KGHSH, CDR2 LQKENI. The CDR3 spans 14 residues. The DNA for the CDR3 is TGTGCCAGCTCACCAGGCAGGGGGCAGTGGGGCTACACCTTC. Amino acid sequence: CASSPGRGQWGYTF.

V usage is TRBV7-2 and J usage is TRBJ2-5; D possibly corresponds to TRBD1 (5 bases). The V end lost 2 bases, the J end lost 5 bases, and 12 bases lay between the germline ends. The CDR3 contains 14 residues. Germline loops: CDR1 SGHTA, CDR2 FQGNSA. In DNA form, the CDR3 reads TGTGCCAGCAGCTTATCCCCAGGGCTCGAGACCCAGTACTTC. Translated, it gives CASSLSPGLETQYF. The complete variable domain, with remaining parts taken from reference TRBV7-2 and TRBJ2-5, reads GAGVSQSPSNKVTEKGKDVELRCDPISGHTALYWYRQSLGQGLEFLIYFQGNSAPDKSGLPSDRFSAERTGGSVSTLTIQRTQQEDSAVYLCASSLSPGLETQYFGPGTRLLVL.

V and J are TRBV4-3 and TRBJ1-2, with 8 nucleotides matching TRBD1. Germline V gives CDR1 LGHNA, CDR2 YSLEER. CDR3 length: 16 residues. Losses at the gene ends were 1 base for V and 6 bases for J; bases not matched to a gene: 10. This chain's CDR3 is CASSQGITGGTNGYTF. CDR3 DNA: TGCGCCAGCAGCCAAGGAATTACAGGGGGTACGAATGGCTACACCTTC.

This chain links TRBV30 with TRBJ1-4; 8 bases are a match to TRBD1. CDR1 GTSNPN and CDR2 SVGIG come from the germline V gene (reference sequence). This CDR3 is built from 16 residues. V gave up 1 base and J gave up 2 bases; unmatched junction bases: 6. CDR3 sequence (DNA): TGTGCCTGGAGTGGGGAGCAGGGGGCTACTAATGAAAAACTGTTTTTT. Its protein is CAWSGEQGATNEKLFF.

The gene calls are TRBV2 and TRBJ2-1, with 8 bases matching TRBD1. Germline V gene sequence: CDR1 SNHLY, CDR2 FYNNEI. The CDR3 runs to 14 residues. With V trimmed by 5 bases and J by 8 bases, 8 bases remained unmatched. Here the CDR3 reads CASSYPDRDHEQFF. In nucleotides, the CDR3 is TGTGCCAGCAGTTACCCGGACAGGGACCATGAGCAGTTCTTC.